These T cell receptor beta chains were read from a single sample in a study of blood T cells in healthy people across ages. From the 5' RACE reads, TCRdb called clonotypes with MiXCR, one entry per CDR3 protein. The sample shows roughly 680,000 distinct CDR3 sequences, around 52% of them seen only once. Sequencing was carried out using blood. The source is a woman of 80 years or more in good health. The CDR3 runs from the conserved cysteine through the conserved F or W. Each record gives: V gene, D gene, clone size, J gene, CDR3 DNA, CDR3 protein. The D gene is left open where the match is weak. The size entry is marked missing in some rows and otherwise reads once, few, many or a size class.

v_call: TRBV7-9
d_call: TRBD1
clone_size: many
j_call: TRBJ1-5
cdr3_nt: TGTGCCAGCAGCTTAGAGGGGGCCAGCAATCAGCCCCAGCATTTT
cdr3_aa: CASSLEGASNQPQHF

v_call: TRBV6-6
d_call: TRBD2
clone_size: few
j_call: TRBJ2-4
cdr3_nt: TGTGCCAGCAGTTCGGGACTAGCGGGGGTCCGGTACTTC
cdr3_aa: CASSSGLAGVRYF

v_call: TRBV7-2
d_call: NA
clone_size: NA
j_call: TRBJ2-3
cdr3_nt: TGTGCCAGCAGCTCCAACGGACTTTTTGTTACGCAGTATTTT
cdr3_aa: CASSSNGLFVTQYF

v_call: TRBV29-1
d_call: TRBD1
clone_size: NA
j_call: TRBJ2-5
cdr3_nt: TGCAGCGTGGTACAGGGGGCCGAAGAGACCCAGTACTTC
cdr3_aa: CSVVQGAEETQYF

v_call: TRBV27
d_call: NA
clone_size: NA
j_call: TRBJ2-1
cdr3_nt: TGTGCCAGCAGTTTGGCAGGCGAAGACAATGAGCAGTTCTTC
cdr3_aa: CASSLAGEDNEQFF

v_call: TRBV25-1
d_call: NA
clone_size: NA
j_call: TRBJ2-7
cdr3_nt: TGTGCCAGCAGCCAGGACCTCCACGAGCAGTACTTC
cdr3_aa: CASSQDLHEQYF

v_call: TRBV19
d_call: NA
clone_size: NA
j_call: TRBJ1-5
cdr3_nt: TGTGCCAGTAGTATAGTGGGTTATAGCAATCAGCCCCAGCATTTT
cdr3_aa: CASSIVGYSNQPQHF

v_call: TRBV20-1
d_call: TRBD2
clone_size: NA
j_call: TRBJ2-2
cdr3_nt: TGCAGTGCTCCCGGGACTAGCGGTGCGAACACCGGGGAGCTGTTTTTT
cdr3_aa: CSAPGTSGANTGELFF

v_call: TRBV9
d_call: NA
clone_size: NA
j_call: TRBJ1-4
cdr3_nt: TGTGCCAGCAGTAGAGCTCCGGGGGTTGGTGAAAAACTGTTTTTT
cdr3_aa: CASSRAPGVGEKLFF

v_call: TRBV7-9
d_call: TRBD1
clone_size: many
j_call: TRBJ2-7
cdr3_nt: TGTGCCAGCAGCTTAGCCATCGGACAGGGGGCGAACTACGAGCAGTACTTC
cdr3_aa: CASSLAIGQGANYEQYF

v_call: TRBV14
d_call: NA
clone_size: few
j_call: TRBJ2-3
cdr3_nt: TGTGCCAGCAGCCAAGTTTTTGGACCTCTCACAGATACGCAGTATTTT
cdr3_aa: CASSQVFGPLTDTQYF

v_call: TRBV6-5
d_call: NA
clone_size: NA
j_call: TRBJ2-1
cdr3_nt: TGTGCCAGCAGTTATTTTCTGGGGTGGGACAATGAGCAGTTCTTC
cdr3_aa: CASSYFLGWDNEQFF

v_call: TRBV20-1
d_call: NA
clone_size: NA
j_call: TRBJ1-4
cdr3_nt: TGCAGTGCTAGAGGGATGGGACAAAATGAAAAACTGTTTTTT
cdr3_aa: CSARGMGQNEKLFF

v_call: TRBV5-1
d_call: NA
clone_size: many
j_call: TRBJ2-7
cdr3_nt: TGCGCCAGCAGCTTGGTGGGGACCGAAGCTCCTTTATACGAGCAGTACTTC
cdr3_aa: CASSLVGTEAPLYEQYF

v_call: TRBV4-3
d_call: NA
clone_size: NA
j_call: TRBJ2-1
cdr3_nt: TGCGCCAGCAGCCAAGAACGTGTCGGGGATGAGCAGTTCTTC
cdr3_aa: CASSQERVGDEQFF

v_call: TRBV20-1
d_call: NA
clone_size: NA
j_call: TRBJ2-5
cdr3_nt: TGCAGTGCTGGGCGGGGGCTCCAAGAGACCCAGTACTTC
cdr3_aa: CSAGRGLQETQYF

v_call: TRBV28
d_call: NA
clone_size: few
j_call: TRBJ2-1
cdr3_nt: TGTGCCAGCAGTCCCCCCCCAGGGTGGGAGAATGAGCAGTTCTTC
cdr3_aa: CASSPPPGWENEQFF

v_call: TRBV29-1
d_call: NA
clone_size: NA
j_call: TRBJ2-1
cdr3_nt: TGCAGCGTTGAAGAAGCTGACAATGAGCAGTTCTTC
cdr3_aa: CSVEEADNEQFF

v_call: TRBV6-5
d_call: NA
clone_size: NA
j_call: TRBJ1-4
cdr3_nt: TGTGCCAGCAGTTACGTGGGGGGGAACTTCGCTACTAATGAAAAACTGTTTTTT
cdr3_aa: CASSYVGGNFATNEKLFF